Listed here is a single T cell receptor (beta chain). Libraries were prepared by immunoSEQ multiplex PCR; TCRdb keeps only in-frame clonotypes and omits some of them. Found here are more than 300,000 clones, about 80% of them singletons; the top ten hold roughly 7%. This record comes from a study of cytotoxic CD8 clonotypes in ibrutinib-treated CLL. Looking at the study overall: Response sampling occurred after a median roughly twelve months of treatment (range 6 to 36).

Trimming stripped 2 bases from V and 3 bases from J, with 7 bases between. The CDR3 totals 13 residues. Germline CDR1 SGHKS, CDR2 YYEKEE (reference sequence). The receptor comes from a human donor with chronic lymphocytic leukemia. The sequenced sample was PBMCs, obtained before ibrutinib treatment. This chain links TRBV5-5 with TRBJ2-3; D is unresolved. The CDR3: CASSFPATDTQYF. CDR3 bases: TGTGCCAGCAGCTTCCCTGCGACAGATACGCAGTATTTT.